The 14 T cell receptor beta chains in this list originate from one sample, sequenced in a study of cytomegalovirus exposure and HLA in healthy donors (TCRdb year 2017). Library preparation was by the immunoSEQ multiplex PCR assay. For the multiplex PCR, a mixture combining 60 forward primers for TCR Vbeta segments and 13 reverse primers for TCR Jbeta segments was used. TCRdb took this table from immuneACCESS and kept in-frame rearrangements with V and J called. Such tables lack part of the clones; where checked against another copy, unresolved V genes explain under half of the gap, and the rest is unexplained. Across this sample there are around 150,000 clones, with about 80% seen only once. The top ten hold approximately 2% of the sample. The sequencing sample was made of PBMCs. The origin of the receptors is a female donor in good health and CMV-seronegative.

The chain carries TRBV4-2 and TRBJ1-2, with 7 bases fitting TRBD1. Trimming removed 3 bases from V and 1 base from J; junction bases left unmatched: 5. Germline V lookup: CDR1 LGHNA, CDR2 YNFKEQ. This CDR3 region has 15 residues. CDR3 coding DNA: TGTGCCAGCAGCCAGAGACAGGGCGATAACTATGGCTACACCTTC. Translated: CASSQRQGDNYGYTF.

V gene TRBV6-1 combines with J gene TRBJ1-5; TRBD1 agrees at 9 bases. The CDR3 sequence is 15 residues long. The germline gives CDR1 MNHNS, CDR2 SASEGT. Trimming took 6 bases from V and 6 from J; bases not matched to a gene: 9. In DNA form, the CDR3 reads TGTGCCAGCAGCCTGAAAGGGACAGGGAGTCAGCCCCAGCATTTT. This sequence encodes CASSLKGTGSQPQHF.

The chain uses TRBV7-3 and TRBJ2-1, with 9 bases matching TRBD2. Germline lookup yields CDR1 SGHTA and CDR2 FQGTGA. The CDR3 runs to 15 residues. With 4 bases clipped from V and 5 bases from J, the junction kept 6 bases outside the gene matches. The CDR3 protein is CASSSTGTSNNEQFF. DNA for the CDR3: TGTGCCAGCAGCTCCACGGGGACTAGCAACAATGAGCAGTTCTTC.

This chain uses TRBV5-6 with TRBJ2-7, with TRBD2 identical over 7 bases. The V segment lost 4 bases and the J segment 1 base; nucleotides outside the gene matches: 5. The CDR3 is 14 residues long. CDR1 and CDR2 (germline): SGHDT, YYEEEE. CDR3 region: CASSPWGGSYEQYF. The DNA of the CDR3 is TGTGCCAGCAGCCCGTGGGGGGGTTCCTACGAGCAGTACTTC.

The rearrangement links TRBV10-1 to TRBJ2-1; 9 nucleotides match TRBD2. Germline CDR1 and CDR2: WNHNN and SYGVQD (reference sequence). The CDR3 sequence is 16 residues long. With 3 bases clipped from V and 7 bases from J, the junction kept 10 bases outside the gene matches. The CDR3 region is CASSEAWASGANEQFF. DNA of the CDR3: TGCGCCAGCAGTGAAGCATGGGCTAGCGGGGCGAATGAGCAGTTCTTC.

The rearrangement uses TRBV19 and TRBJ1-5; TRBD1 matches 8 bases. V gave up 6 bases and J gave up 9 bases; unmatched junction bases: 7. Germline values: CDR1 LNHDA, CDR2 SQIVND (reference sequence). The CDR3 runs 13 residues. Written as DNA, the CDR3 is TGTGCCAGTAGCTCCACAGGGGGGTGGCCCCAGCATTTT. Its translation is CASSSTGGWPQHF.

This clone occurred a few times. The V gene is TRBV29-1, the J gene TRBJ1-1, with D tentatively TRBD1 (5 bases). In germline, CDR1 is SQVTM, CDR2 ANQGSEA. The CDR3 is made up of 10 amino acids. The CDR3 sequence is CAGGSGEAFF. DNA for the CDR3: TGCGCTGGGGGGAGTGGCGAAGCTTTCTTT. Full variable domain (remainder filled in from reference TRBV29-1 and TRBJ1-1): SAVISQKPSRDICQRGTSLTIQCQVDSQVTMMFWYRQQPGQSLTLIATANQGSEATYESGFVIDKFPISRPNLTFSTLTVSNMSPEDSSIYLCAGGSGEAFFGQGTRLTVV.

The gene calls are TRBV18 and TRBJ1-3, with unresolved D. Germline lookup yields CDR1 KGHSH and CDR2 LQKENI. The CDR3 has 17 amino acids. The V end was cut by 6 bases, the J end by 2 bases, with 20 bases between. This chain's CDR3 is CASSLNLAGPTGNTIYF. CDR3 bases: TGTGCCAGCTCGCTTAACCTGGCTGGGCCGACTGGAAACACCATATATTTT.

In its sample, this clone was seen once. The J gene is TRBJ2-2, the V gene TRBV2, with a weak D call TRBD2 (5 bases). There are 14 residues in the CDR3. Germline-derived CDR1 and CDR2 are SNHLY and FYNNEI. Deletions cut 7 bases from V and 7 bases from J, with 16 bases between. The CDR3 region has the DNA TGTGCCAGCACCGAACTAGTTCGGAACGGGGAGCTGTTTTTT. It is translated as CASTELVRNGELFF.

The count of this clone is one. DNA of the CDR3: TGCGCCAGCAGCTTGAAGATAATAGCGGGGGGGGCTTACAATGAGCAGTTCTTC. Translation gives CASSLKIIAGGAYNEQFF. The V and J genes are TRBV5-1 and TRBJ2-1; 11 bases agree with TRBD2. This CDR3 is 18 amino acids long. Germline CDR1 is SGHRS and CDR2 is YFSETQ. The J segment lost 4 bases and the V segment lost 1 base, leaving 10 bases of the junction unmatched.

The chain uses TRBV9 and TRBJ2-2; 7 nucleotides align to TRBD2. The germline V gene has CDR1 SGDLS and CDR2 YYNGEE. The CDR3 has 16 residues. Trimming took 0 bases from V and 1 from J; bases not matched to a gene: 3. The CDR3 sequence is CASSVGLAENTGELFF. CDR3 DNA: TGTGCCAGCAGCGTAGGGCTAGCGGAGAACACCGGGGAGCTGTTTTTT.

In its sample, this clone was seen many times. The gene calls are TRBV2 and TRBJ1-1, with TRBD1 matching over 7 bases. The ends lost 5 bases at V and 4 bases at J; junction bases unmatched: 4. The CDR3 consists of 13 residues. The germline V gene encodes CDR1 SNHLY and CDR2 FYNNEI. The CDR3 bases are TGTGCCAGCAGTTTGAACAGGGGCACTGAAGCTTTCTTT. Encoded protein: CASSLNRGTEAFF.

V and J are TRBV30 and TRBJ1-6, with unresolved D. V lost 5 bases, J lost 6 bases, and 5 bases lay in between. The CDR3 length is 11 residues. CDR1 is GTSNPN and CDR2 is SVGIG in the germline V gene (reference sequence). The DNA for the CDR3 is TGTGCCTGGGCGATTAATTCACCCCTCCACTTT. This gives the protein CAWAINSPLHF.

CDR3: CAWSPGENYGYTF. The CDR3 DNA is TGTGCCTGGAGCCCAGGTGAAAACTATGGCTACACCTTC. The chain combines TRBV30 with TRBJ1-2; D uncertain. V lost 3 bases and J 2 bases, leaving 10 bases between the germline ends. The CDR3 is made up of 13 amino acids. The germline gives CDR1 GTSNPN, CDR2 SVGIG (reference sequence).